This T cell receptor (beta chain) was recovered during a study of cytomegalovirus exposure and HLA in healthy donors. The overall study: The platform used for the 100 to 150 validation repertoires matched that of the roughly 700 first-cohort repertoires, a later analysis reported. Whole-study findings and limits: Researchers catalogued around 150 TCR beta chains as cytomegalovirus-associated. Per published reports, the classifier diagnosed cytomegalovirus status with high specificity and sensitivity.

Repertoires were generated with immunoSEQ multiplex PCR, while TCRdb's copy carries only in-frame clones and drops some. The repertoire includes 150,000 to 200,000 clones, roughly 86% of them detected once, and roughly 2.5% sits in the top ten. In germline, CDR1 is SEHNR, CDR2 FQNEAQ (reference sequence). V lost 6 bases, J lost 3 bases, and 4 bases stayed unmatched. The CDR3 totals 14 residues. This clone was recorded once. As yet, its antigen is unknown. The donors were members of the validation cohort comprising over a hundred subjects, separate from the roughly 640-subject first cohort. The sequencing input was PBMCs. This TCR was sampled from a man aged 18 to 30 in good health and CMV-seropositive. V is TRBV7-9 and J is TRBJ2-5; 10 bases are shared with TRBD1. The CDR3 DNA sequence: TGTGCCAGCAGGCTGGGACAGGGGAAAGAGACCCAGTACTTC. It yields the protein CASRLGQGKETQYF.